The 16 T cell receptor beta chains listed next were all sequenced from one sample in a study of blood T cell repertoires in COVID-19. Profiled with immunoSEQ multiplex PCR; TCRdb holds only in-frame clones, not every one. The sample shows some 290,000 clones, 85% to 90% of them seen only once. Sequencing input: PBMCs or T cells enriched from blood (not recorded which). These receptors all stem from a woman aged 25 to 39 who had recovered from COVID-19.

V and J are TRBV10-3 and TRBJ1-2; D might be TRBD1 (6 bases). The V end was cut by 0 bases, the J end by 12 bases, with 20 bases between. This CDR3 has 15 amino acids. Germline-derived CDR1 and CDR2 are ENHRY and SYGVKD. The CDR3 is CAISESAGAGKWDTF. The CDR3 nucleotides are TGTGCCATCAGTGAGTCGGCGGGGGCAGGGAAGTGGGACACCTTC.

The genes are TRBV5-6 and TRBJ1-1; D may be TRBD1 (5 bases). Trimming left V 5 bases short and J 3 bases short, with 11 bases between. The CDR3 has 13 residues. Germline V lookup: CDR1 SGHDT, CDR2 YYEEEE. CDR3 DNA sequence: TGTGCCAGCAGGAGCACAGGAGACACTGAAGCTTTCTTT. Its translation: CASRSTGDTEAFF.

CDR3: CASSRRELSYGYTF. CDR3 DNA sequence: TGTGCCAGCTCACGCCGAGAGTTAAGCTATGGCTACACCTTC. The chain combines TRBV18 with TRBJ1-2; D is uncertain. The CDR3 runs 14 residues. The germline gives CDR1 KGHSH, CDR2 LQKENI. The V end was cut by 4 bases, the J end by 4 bases, with 13 bases between.

J is TRBJ1-1 and V is TRBV18; weak D call: TRBD1 (6 bases). The ends were cut back, 3 bases at V and 1 base at J, with 21 bases in the middle. This CDR3 region has 18 residues. Germline V gene sequence: CDR1 KGHSH, CDR2 LQKENI. The CDR3 region is CASSPRSVQGPGNTEAFF. In DNA form, the CDR3 reads TGTGCCAGCTCACCTCGATCTGTTCAGGGGCCGGGGAACACTGAAGCTTTCTTT.

The chain couples TRBV7-6 to TRBJ2-7; TRBD1 agrees at 7 bases. V gave up 4 bases and J gave up 7 bases; unmatched junction bases: 4. The CDR3 extends over 12 amino acids. Germline loops: CDR1 SGHVS, CDR2 FNYEAQ. Here the CDR3 reads CASSSTGLEQYF. DNA of the CDR3: TGTGCCAGCAGCTCGACAGGGTTAGAGCAGTACTTC.

The rearrangement uses TRBV5-1 and TRBJ1-1, with D unclear. The V and J ends lost 2 bases and 1 base respectively, with 9 bases between them. Germline V gives CDR1 SGHRS, CDR2 YFSETQ. The CDR3 has 14 amino acids. In nucleotides, the CDR3 is TGCGCCAGCAGCTTTGCGGCCTCGAACACTGAAGCTTTCTTT. Translation gives CASSFAASNTEAFF.

The chain has TRBV29-1 and TRBJ1-2; 9 bases agree with TRBD1. Unmatched junction bases numbered 15, after V lost 5 bases and J lost 8 bases. There are 15 residues in the CDR3. The germline CDR1 and CDR2 sequences are SQVTM and ANQGSEA. The CDR3 coding sequence is TGCAGCGTTAAAATCCGGGACAGGGTATCTCGAGGCTACACCTTC. Translation: CSVKIRDRVSRGYTF.

The V call is TRBV7-9, the J call TRBJ2-4; 7 bases map to TRBD1. CDR3 length: 15 residues. V trimming: 4 bases; J trimming: 7 bases; junction bases outside the gene matches: 10. Germline CDR1 and CDR2: SEHNR and FQNEAQ (reference sequence). The CDR3 DNA sequence: TGTGCCAGCAGCTCGTCGACAGGGCCCCCGAACATTCAGTACTTC. Its protein is CASSSSTGPPNIQYF. The entire variable domain, with the rest obtained from reference TRBV7-9 and TRBJ2-4, is as follows: DTGVSQNPRHKITKRGQNVTFRCDPISEHNRLYWYRQTLGQGPEFLTYFQNEAQLEKSRLLSDRFSAERPKGSFSTLEIQRTEQGDSAMYLCASSSSTGPPNIQYFGAGTRLSVL.

The CDR3 DNA sequence: TGTGCCAGCAGCTTGGCGGACAGGGCAAGGTATGGCTACACCTTC. It is translated as CASSLADRARYGYTF. V usage is TRBV5-6 and J usage is TRBJ1-2; 8 bases agree with TRBD1. Germline values: CDR1 SGHDT, CDR2 YYEEEE. The CDR3 sequence is 15 residues long. Trimming removed 0 bases from V and 5 bases from J; junction bases left unmatched: 6.

This clone showed up just once. The rearrangement joins TRBV5-6 to TRBJ1-1; the D gene is possibly TRBD1 (5 bases). The CDR3 is made up of 14 amino acids. Germline CDR1 SGHDT, CDR2 YYEEEE. Trimming removed 0 bases at V and 3 bases at J, with 9 bases between. The CDR3 DNA sequence: TGTGCCAGCAGCTTGGCGGGGACTTACACTGAAGCTTTCTTT. Amino acids: CASSLAGTYTEAFF.

This clone was seen just once. This chain uses TRBV4-1 with TRBJ1-5; 7 bases map to TRBD1. V lost 0 bases and J lost 4; bases outside the gene matches: 3. This CDR3 is built from 15 residues. Germline values: CDR1 MGHRA, CDR2 YSYEKL. CDR3 amino acids: CASSQEDRKNQPQHF. CDR3 nucleotides: TGCGCCAGCAGCCAAGAGGACAGGAAAAATCAGCCCCAGCATTTT.

The V and J genes are TRBV28 and TRBJ2-7; 10 nucleotides line up with TRBD2. This CDR3 is 16 amino acids long. CDR1 and CDR2 from the germline V gene are MDHEN and SYDVKM. V dropped 9 bases and J dropped 3; count of bases not matched to a gene: 14. The CDR3 DNA sequence: TGTGCCAGTGGAGCTAGCGGGAGATCAACAGGCTACGAGCAGTACTTC. The encoded protein is CASGASGRSTGYEQYF.

This clone was counted once. This rearrangement joins TRBV10-3 to TRBJ1-2; perhaps TRBD1 as D (6 bases). The CDR3 is made up of 15 amino acids. CDR1 and CDR2 from the germline V gene are ENHRY and SYGVKD. Trimming took 2 bases from V and 0 from J, leaving 10 bases between them. The CDR3 DNA reads TGTGCCATCAGTGAGGGGGGGGCGGCTAACTATGGCTACACCTTC. Its translation: CAISEGGAANYGYTF.

This clone was seen more than once but under ten times. The chain carries TRBV28 and TRBJ1-2; 8 bases agree with TRBD1. V lost 6 bases and J lost 0; bases outside the gene matches: 3. The CDR3 loop spans 14 amino acids. Germline-derived CDR1 and CDR2 are MDHEN and SYDVKM. The CDR3 reads CASSSDRANYGYTF. The DNA of the CDR3 is TGTGCCAGCAGCTCGGACAGGGCTAACTATGGCTACACCTTC.

The V and J genes are TRBV5-4 and TRBJ2-7; no reliable D call. The V end was cut by 1 base, the J end by 2 bases, with 10 bases between. The CDR3 runs to 14 residues. CDR1 is SGHNT, CDR2 YYREEE, per germline (reference sequence). CDR3 sequence (DNA): TGTGCCAGCAGCTTGCGACTCCTTCCCTACGAGCAGTACTTC. This encodes CASSLRLLPYEQYF.

The rearrangement uses TRBV7-2 and TRBJ2-1; D is perhaps TRBD2 (5 bases). V lost 3 bases and J lost 4, with 7 bases in between. The CDR3 is 13 residues long. Per germline, CDR1 SGHTA and CDR2 FQGNSA. In DNA form, the CDR3 reads TGTGCCAGCAGCTTCGGAGGATACAATGAGCAGTTCTTC. It codes for CASSFGGYNEQFF. The variable domain in full, with the rest retrieved from reference TRBV7-2 and TRBJ2-1, is GAGVSQSPSNKVTEKGKDVELRCDPISGHTALYWYRQSLGQGLEFLIYFQGNSAPDKSGLPSDRFSAERTGGSVSTLTIQRTQQEDSAVYLCASSFGGYNEQFFGPGTRLTVL.